The clone carrying this T cell receptor (beta chain) was picked up many times. Its antigen remains unidentified. The data derive from a study of identical twins. Study results and limitations: Memory repertoires showed no such pattern, whereas abundant cord blood beta clonotypes carried fewer insertions.

With V trimmed by 5 bases and J by 6 bases, 5 bases remained unmatched. The CDR3 loop spans 14 amino acids. TCRdb redid the calling of the 5' RACE reads with MiXCR, one entry per CDR3 protein. The sample lists about 210,000 distinct CDR3 sequences; over 8% were seen once. The sample taken for sequencing was memory (CD45RO+) T cells sorted from blood. This sequence joins TRBV12-3 or TRBV12-4 and TRBJ1-5; TRBD1 matches 9 bases. This sequence was found in a woman under 30 in good health. In DNA form, the CDR3 reads TGTGCCAGCAGTCTCCGACAGGGGGGTCAGCCCCAGCATTTT. Translated: CASSLRQGGQPQHF.